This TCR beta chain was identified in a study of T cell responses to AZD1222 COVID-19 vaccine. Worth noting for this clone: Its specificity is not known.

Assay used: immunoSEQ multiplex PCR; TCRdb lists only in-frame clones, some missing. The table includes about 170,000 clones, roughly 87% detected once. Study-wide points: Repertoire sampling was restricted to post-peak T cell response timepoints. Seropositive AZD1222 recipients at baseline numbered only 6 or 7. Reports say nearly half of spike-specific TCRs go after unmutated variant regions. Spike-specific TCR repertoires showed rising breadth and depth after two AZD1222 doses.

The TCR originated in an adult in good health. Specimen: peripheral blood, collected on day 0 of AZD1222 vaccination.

This CDR3 reads CATSESGTAKQDTQYF. The CDR3, as DNA: TGTGCCACCAGTGAGTCCGGGACAGCCAAGCAGGATACGCAGTATTTT. The rearrangement uses TRBV24-1 and TRBJ2-3; 7 positions agree with TRBD1. CDR3 size: 16 residues. V lost 4 bases, J lost 6 bases, and 12 bases stayed unmatched. Per germline, CDR1 KGHDR and CDR2 SFDVKD.